One sample yielded the 21 T cell receptor beta chains listed below, sequenced in a study of human T cells and chemical hapten exposure. TCRdb reanalysed the RACE reads using MiXCR and keeps one entry per CDR3 protein. The table records tens of thousands of distinct CDR3 sequences, approximately 9.9% of them present only once. Time point here: patch test 2, 6 weeks after DPC sensitization. Stated treatment: therapeutic diphenylcyclopropenone sensitization with weekly scalp DPC. Sequenced material: whole blood, taken in connection with sensitization to the hapten diphenylcyclopropenone (DPC). The receptors were gathered from a man in his forties or fifties with alopecia areata. Some clones in this sample may be carry-over from other donors' samples.

This clonotype has a count of ten or more. This sequence joins TRBV7-9 and TRBJ2-1, with 10 bases lining up with TRBD2. The V segment lost 5 bases and the J segment 4 bases; nucleotides outside the gene matches: 2. Germline V gives CDR1 SEHNR, CDR2 FQNEAQ (reference sequence). The CDR3 totals 14 residues. CDR3 sequence: CASSTSGVYNEQFF. DNA of the CDR3: TGTGCCAGCAGCACTAGCGGGGTATACAATGAGCAGTTCTTC.

This CDR3 reads CSARRGQVLNTEAFF. The DNA for the CDR3 is TGCAGTGCTAGGAGAGGACAGGTACTGAACACTGAAGCTTTCTTT. The chain uses TRBV20-1 and TRBJ1-1; 7 nucleotides match TRBD1. Germline V gene data show CDR1 as DFQATT and CDR2 as SNEGSKA (reference sequence). The CDR3 is made up of 15 amino acids. Trimming cost V 3 bases and J 0 bases; bases outside gene matches: 7.

This clonotype was detected only a few times. The V call is TRBV12-5, the J call TRBJ1-1; D may be TRBD1 (5 bases). Germline loops: CDR1 LGHNT, CDR2 FRNRAP. The CDR3 has 13 amino acids. V lost 6 bases and J lost 8, with 16 bases in between. CDR3 region: CASGRSGQFEAFF. The CDR3 DNA reads as TGTGCTAGTGGCCGATCAGGACAATTCGAAGCTTTCTTT.

In its sample, this clonotype was seen a few times. This sequence joins TRBV5-1 and TRBJ2-3; tentatively, D is TRBD2 (6 bases). V was cut by 0 bases and J by 0 bases, with 8 bases left in between. This CDR3 contains 15 residues. Germline loops: CDR1 SGHRS, CDR2 YFSETQ. The CDR3 is CASSLASVSTDTQYF. DNA of the CDR3: TGCGCCAGCAGCTTGGCTAGCGTTAGCACAGATACGCAGTATTTT. The complete variable domain, with remaining parts taken from reference TRBV5-1 and TRBJ2-3, reads KAGVTQTPRYLIKTRGQQVTLSCSPISGHRSVSWYQQTPGQGLQFLFEYFSETQRNKGNFPGRFSGRQFSNSRSEMNVSTLELGDSALYLCASSLASVSTDTQYFGPGTRLTVL.

This clonotype was seen many times. The V gene is TRBV13, the J gene TRBJ1-1, with a tentative D call TRBD1 (6 bases). V lost 8 bases and J 6 bases, leaving 22 bases between the germline ends. The germline V gene has CDR1 PRHDT and CDR2 FYEKMQ (reference sequence). There are 15 residues in the CDR3. The CDR3 sequence: CASYTAQGVWAEAFF. The CDR3 DNA reads as TGTGCCAGCTATACGGCACAGGGAGTTTGGGCTGAAGCTTTCTTT.

The chain employs TRBV14 and TRBJ1-4; D unclear. The CDR3 contains 15 residues. The germline CDR1 and CDR2 sequences are SGHDN and FVKESK. V lost 5 bases and J 5 bases, leaving 15 bases between the germline ends. The CDR3 DNA reads as TGTGCCAGCAGCTCCCCGGGGAGCCCCAATGAAAAACTGTTTTTT. Residues: CASSSPGSPNEKLFF.

This clonotype was seen at least ten times. The chain carries TRBV9 and TRBJ2-1, with D perhaps matching TRBD1 or TRBD2 (6 bases each). The CDR3 totals 15 residues. V dropped 0 bases and J dropped 5 bases, with 12 bases sitting between them. Germline loops: CDR1 SGDLS, CDR2 YYNGEE. The CDR3 DNA reads TGTGCCAGCAGCGTAGGTGGAGGGGGGAACAATGAGCAGTTCTTC. This gives the protein CASSVGGGGNNEQFF.

This clonotype was detected many times. This sequence joins TRBV18 and TRBJ1-2; unclear D gene. CDR1 and CDR2 from the germline V gene are KGHSH and LQKENI. Trimming took off 3 bases at V and 3 bases at J, with 14 bases between the two ends. CDR3 length: 15 amino acids. CDR3 in amino acids: CASSPARGTHYGYTF. The CDR3 coding sequence is TGTGCCAGCTCACCGGCACGGGGAACTCACTATGGCTACACCTTC.

The chain has TRBV11-1 and TRBJ2-7; TRBD1 aligns across 11 bases. CDR1 and CDR2 from the germline V gene are SGHAT and FQDESV (reference sequence). Trimming removed 4 bases from V and 5 bases from J; junction bases left unmatched: 7. The CDR3 covers 15 residues. CDR3 DNA: TGTGCCAGCAGCTACGCCGGGACAGGGGGAGACGAGCAGTACTTC. Translation: CASSYAGTGGDEQYF.

A single count supports this clonotype. V usage is TRBV5-5 and J usage is TRBJ1-2, with 7 bases aligning to TRBD1. The CDR3 is 13 residues long. The germline V gene has CDR1 SGHKS and CDR2 YYEKEE (reference sequence). V shed 4 bases, J shed 7 bases, and the junction held 7 bases outside the gene matches. In DNA, the CDR3 is TGTGCCAGCAGCGCAGGACAGGCGACTGGCTACACCTTC. Protein: CASSAGQATGYTF.

The V gene is TRBV6-2 or TRBV6-3, the J gene TRBJ2-5, with D tentatively TRBD1 (6 bases). From germline, CDR1 is MNHEY and CDR2 SVGEGT. The CDR3 length is 17 residues. Trimming took 0 bases from V and 6 from J, leaving 20 bases between them. The CDR3, as DNA: TGTGCCAGCAGTTACTCGATACAGGGTTGGGCTATGCAGACCCAGTACTTC. Its protein is CASSYSIQGWAMQTQYF.

This clonotype came up a few times. V gene TRBV7-9 combines with J gene TRBJ2-7, with TRBD2 matching over 8 bases. Germline V lookup: CDR1 SEHNR, CDR2 FQNEAQ (reference sequence). With 7 bases clipped from V and 4 bases from J, the junction kept 6 bases outside the gene matches. The CDR3 sequence is 13 residues long. The CDR3 sequence is CASTPGGKYEQYF. The CDR3 nucleotides read TGTGCCAGCACGCCGGGAGGGAAGTACGAGCAGTACTTC. The full variable domain, in which reference TRBV7-9 and TRBJ2-7 provide the parts outside the CDR3, is DTGVSQNPRHKITKRGQNVTFRCDPISEHNRLYWYRQTLGQGPEFLTYFQNEAQLEKSRLLSDRFSAERPKGSFSTLEIQRTEQGDSAMYLCASTPGGKYEQYFGPGTRLTVT.

Many counts were recorded for this clonotype. The chain carries TRBV28 and TRBJ2-7; D is uncertain. CDR1 and CDR2 (germline): MDHEN, SYDVKM. V was pared by 4 bases and J by 3 bases, with 4 bases between. This CDR3 has 11 amino acids. CDR3: CASSSSYEQYV. Written as DNA, the CDR3 is TGTGCCAGCAGTTCCAGCTACGAGCAGTACGTC.

A few counts support this clonotype. The chain links TRBV9 to TRBJ2-7; maybe TRBD2 (6 bases). The V gene's germline CDR1 is SGDLS and CDR2 YYNGEE. This CDR3 is 14 amino acids long. V was clipped by 2 bases and J by 7 bases, with 16 bases between them. The CDR3: CASSVVPGAAEQYF. The CDR3 DNA reads as TGTGCCAGCAGCGTGGTACCGGGAGCTGCAGAGCAGTACTTC.

This clonotype has a count of ten or more. V is TRBV5-1 and J is TRBJ2-3, with D maybe TRBD1 (5 bases). The CDR3 is made up of 15 amino acids. CDR1 and CDR2 (germline): SGHRS, YFSETQ. Trimming stripped 1 base from V and 2 bases from J, with 11 bases between. The DNA of the CDR3 is TGCGCCAGCAGCTTGACAGGAAGCTACACAGATACGCAGTATTTT. This translates into CASSLTGSYTDTQYF.

The sample holds a few counts of this clonotype. The rearrangement links TRBV25-1 to TRBJ2-1; a weak D match, TRBD2 (5 bases). Germline V gene sequence: CDR1 MGHDK, CDR2 SYGVNS. Trimming removed 5 bases at V and 1 base at J, with 12 bases between. The CDR3 consists of 15 residues. The CDR3 protein is CASSSRPGSYNEQFF. The CDR3 DNA sequence: TGTGCCAGCAGTTCGCGTCCGGGATCCTACAATGAGCAGTTCTTC.

This clonotype was recorded a few times. This chain joins TRBV5-1 and TRBJ2-7; 13 bases fit TRBD2. V lost 4 bases and J lost 5; bases outside the gene matches: 6. Germline CDR1 reads SGHRS; CDR2 reads YFSETQ. The CDR3 has 15 amino acids. CDR3 sequence: CASSLGLAGVNEQYV. In nucleotides, the CDR3 is TGCGCCAGCAGCCTCGGACTAGCGGGAGTCAACGAGCAGTACGTC.

This chain's CDR3 is CASSFTGGTDTQYF. The DNA for the CDR3 is TGTGCCAGCAGCTTTACAGGGGGAACAGATACGCAGTATTTT. The chain has TRBV7-3 and TRBJ2-3; 8 bases are shared with TRBD1. Germline V gives CDR1 SGHTA, CDR2 FQGTGA. The CDR3 is 14 amino acids. J gave up 3 bases and V 3 bases, and 2 bases lay outside the gene matches.

This clonotype has at least ten counts. The chain links TRBV6-5 to TRBJ2-3; 11 positions agree with TRBD2. V lost 6 bases and J lost 0; bases outside the gene matches: 2. CDR3 length: 15 amino acids. Germline CDR1 MNHEY, CDR2 SVGAGI. This chain's CDR3 is CASSRTSGSTDTQYF. The CDR3 region has the DNA TGTGCCAGCAGCCGGACTAGCGGGAGCACAGATACGCAGTATTTT.

About this clonotype: The junction departs from germline at one end; a sequencing error may be responsible. This sequence joins TRBV7-7 and TRBJ2-7, with D unresolved. The germline CDR1 and CDR2 sequences are SSHAT and FNYEAQ (reference sequence). This CDR3 has 14 residues. The CDR3 spells CASSLGQSSYEQYF. The CDR3 DNA reads TGTGCTAGCAGCTTAGGCCAAAGCTCCTACGAGCAGTACTTC.

The V call is TRBV6-2 or TRBV6-3, the J call TRBJ2-7; a weak D match, TRBD2 (5 bases). The CDR3 extends over 13 amino acids. The germline V and J ends were trimmed by 5 bases and 6 bases, with 14 bases remaining between them. Germline V gene lookup returns CDR1 MNHEY and CDR2 SVGEGT. The CDR3 loop reads CASSGLDRGEQYF. The CDR3 DNA sequence: TGTGCCAGCAGTGGCCTTGATCGGGGCGAGCAGTACTTC.